The entry that follows covers one T cell receptor (beta chain) sequence. Its antigen is as yet unknown. Germline V CDR1 and CDR2: SGHRS, YFSETQ. V gave up 4 bases and J gave up 6 bases, with 26 bases separating them. There are 18 residues in the CDR3. The data were obtained in a study of T cells in localized non-small cell lung cancer. Whole-study findings and limits: Appearances in adjacent lung were noted for a median roughly 50 of the top 100 tumor clones. Tumor trailed uninvolved adjacent lung in T cell clonality, which peaked there. Sequencing, confined to only one tumor region, leaves heterogeneity possible.

Only in-frame clones appear in the TCRdb table, and some are missing; sequencing was by immunoSEQ multiplex PCR. The table records some 72,000 clones, just under 85% of them present only once. The chain recombines TRBV5-1 with TRBJ1-5; unclear D gene. This receptor was taken from a man aged 40 to 75 with stage I lung adenocarcinoma. The sequences come from peripheral blood, collected before any cancer treatment. The CDR3 sequence is CASSPGGVGQPRGQPQHF. In DNA, the CDR3 is TGCGCCAGCAGCCCCGGAGGCGTCGGGCAGCCCCGCGGTCAGCCCCAGCATTTT.